The TCR beta chain under discussion was sequenced for a study of blood T cell repertoires in COVID-19. Turning to the study itself: From the United States, Italy and Spain came samples of acute and convalescent COVID-19. PBMCs, B-cell-depleted T cells, or T cells provided the cDNA or gDNA that made up the material.

Original data processing: Quantification of nucleated cells was approximated via reference gene primer amplification. Some clones are missing from TCRdb's copy, which holds only in-frame ones; the method was immunoSEQ multiplex PCR. V, J and clone size reflect that table, while D and trimming were determined from the DNA. This sample has about 41,000 clones, with 70% to 90% found just once. The CDR3 spans 14 residues. Germline V gives CDR1 SEHNR, CDR2 FQNEAQ (reference sequence). V shed 1 base, J shed 1 base, and the junction held 0 bases outside the gene matches. The chain employs TRBV7-9 and TRBJ2-7; 8 bases fit TRBD1. The receptor was derived from a man aged 60 to 75 with acute or convalescent COVID-19. The source material was peripheral blood. CDR3 DNA: TGTGCCAGCAGCTTAGGGGACAGGTCCTACGAGCAGTACTTC. It encodes CASSLGDRSYEQYF. Variable domain in full (rest from reference TRBV7-9 and TRBJ2-7): DTGVSQNPRHKITKRGQNVTFRCDPISEHNRLYWYRQTLGQGPEFLTYFQNEAQLEKSRLLSDRFSAERPKGSFSTLEIQRTEQGDSAMYLCASSLGDRSYEQYFGPGTRLTVT.